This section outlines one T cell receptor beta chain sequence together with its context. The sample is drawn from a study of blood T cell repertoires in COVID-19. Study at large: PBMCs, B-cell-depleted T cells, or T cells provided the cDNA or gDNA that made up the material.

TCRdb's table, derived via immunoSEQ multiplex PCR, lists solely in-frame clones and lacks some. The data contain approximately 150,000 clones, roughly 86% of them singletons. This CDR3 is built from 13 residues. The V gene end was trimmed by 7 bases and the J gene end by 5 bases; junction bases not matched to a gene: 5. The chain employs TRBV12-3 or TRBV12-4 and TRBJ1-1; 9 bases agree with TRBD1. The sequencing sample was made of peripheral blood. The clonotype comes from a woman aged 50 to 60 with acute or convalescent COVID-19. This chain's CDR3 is CASNRGQGTEAFF. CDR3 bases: TGTGCCAGCAACCGGGGACAGGGAACTGAAGCTTTCTTT.